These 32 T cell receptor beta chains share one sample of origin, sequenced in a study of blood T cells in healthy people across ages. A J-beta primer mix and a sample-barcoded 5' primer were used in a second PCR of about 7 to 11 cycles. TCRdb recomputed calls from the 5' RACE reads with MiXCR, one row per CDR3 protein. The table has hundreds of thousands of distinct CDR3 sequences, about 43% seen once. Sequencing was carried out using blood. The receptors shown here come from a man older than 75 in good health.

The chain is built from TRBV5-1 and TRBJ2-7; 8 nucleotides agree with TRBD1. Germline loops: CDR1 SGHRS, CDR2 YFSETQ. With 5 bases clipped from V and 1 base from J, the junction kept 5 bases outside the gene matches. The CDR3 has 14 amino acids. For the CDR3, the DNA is TGCGCCAGCAGGGGCTGGGACAGGTCCTACGAGCAGTACTTC. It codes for CASRGWDRSYEQYF.

The CDR3 sequence: CASSSHDRGGDGYTF. As DNA, the CDR3 is TGTGCCAGCAGTTCACACGACAGGGGAGGCGATGGCTACACCTTC. The V gene is TRBV4-2, the J gene TRBJ1-2; 8 nucleotides agree with TRBD1. The CDR3 consists of 15 residues. Germline-derived CDR1 and CDR2 are LGHNA and YNFKEQ. The ends lost 6 bases at V and 6 bases at J; junction bases unmatched: 12.

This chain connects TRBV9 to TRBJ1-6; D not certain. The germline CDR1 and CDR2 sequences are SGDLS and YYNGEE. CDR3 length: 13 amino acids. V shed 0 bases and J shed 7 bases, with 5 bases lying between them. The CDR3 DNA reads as TGTGCCAGCAGCGTAGGCGACAATTCACCCCTCCACTTT. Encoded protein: CASSVGDNSPLHF.

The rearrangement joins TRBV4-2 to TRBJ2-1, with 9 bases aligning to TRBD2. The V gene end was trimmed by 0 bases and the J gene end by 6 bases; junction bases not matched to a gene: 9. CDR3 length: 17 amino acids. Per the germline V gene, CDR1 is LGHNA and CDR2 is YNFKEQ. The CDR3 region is CASSQDRGGGAPNEQFF. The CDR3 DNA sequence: TGTGCCAGCAGCCAAGATCGCGGCGGGGGGGCCCCCAATGAGCAGTTCTTC.

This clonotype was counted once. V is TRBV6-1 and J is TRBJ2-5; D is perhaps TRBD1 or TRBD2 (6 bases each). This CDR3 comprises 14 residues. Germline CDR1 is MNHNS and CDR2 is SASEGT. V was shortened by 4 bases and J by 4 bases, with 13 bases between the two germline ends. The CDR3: CASSVSGGPETQYF. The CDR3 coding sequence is TGTGCCAGCAGTGTCTCCGGGGGCCCAGAGACCCAGTACTTC.

The CDR3 DNA reads TGTGCCAGCAGTTATCCCGGGGCAGCATCAGATACGCAGTATTTT. Encoded protein: CASSYPGAASDTQYF. The V gene is TRBV6-2 or TRBV6-3, the J gene TRBJ2-3; the D gene could be TRBD1 or TRBD2 (5 bases each). The CDR3 loop spans 15 amino acids. The germline gives CDR1 MNHEY, CDR2 SVGEGT. V was clipped by 3 bases and J by 4 bases, with 14 bases between them.

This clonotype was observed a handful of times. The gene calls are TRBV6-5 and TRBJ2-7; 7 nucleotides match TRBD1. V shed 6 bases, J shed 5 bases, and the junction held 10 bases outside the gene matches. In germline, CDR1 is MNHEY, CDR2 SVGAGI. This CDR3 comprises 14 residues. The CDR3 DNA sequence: TGTGCCAGCAGCGATCACAGGGGCTGGAACGAGCAGTACTTC. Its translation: CASSDHRGWNEQYF.

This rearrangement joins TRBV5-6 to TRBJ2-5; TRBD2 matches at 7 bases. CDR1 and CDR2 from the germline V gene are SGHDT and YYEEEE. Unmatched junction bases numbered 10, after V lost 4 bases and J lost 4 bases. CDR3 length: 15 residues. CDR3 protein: CASSHGAGDGETQYF. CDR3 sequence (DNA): TGTGCCAGCAGCCACGGGGCGGGAGATGGAGAGACCCAGTACTTC.

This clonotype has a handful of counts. As DNA, the CDR3 is TGTGCCAGCAGTCCGGGCTACACCTTC. Protein sequence: CASSPGYTF. The chain joins TRBV2 to TRBJ1-2, with D unclear. Germline loops: CDR1 SNHLY, CDR2 FYNNEI. Trimming cost V 5 bases and J 8 bases, with 3 bases left between them. This CDR3 is 9 amino acids long.

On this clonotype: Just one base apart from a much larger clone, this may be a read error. The CDR3 loop reads CVSSLLGAGQGIRGGYTF. CDR3 in DNA: TGTGTCAGCAGTTTATTGGGCGCGGGACAGGGGATTCGTGGTGGCTACACCTTC. This chain links TRBV27 with TRBJ1-2; TRBD1 agrees at 10 bases. The CDR3 runs to 18 residues. Germline V lookup: CDR1 MNHEY, CDR2 SMNVEV (reference sequence).

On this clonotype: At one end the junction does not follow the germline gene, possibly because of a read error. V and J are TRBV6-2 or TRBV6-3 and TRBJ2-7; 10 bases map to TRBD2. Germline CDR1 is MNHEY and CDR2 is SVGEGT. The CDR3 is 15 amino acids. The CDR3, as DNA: TGTGCCAGCAGGTACTTTGGACTAGCGGCGTCTGAGCAGTACTTC. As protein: CASRYFGLAASEQYF.

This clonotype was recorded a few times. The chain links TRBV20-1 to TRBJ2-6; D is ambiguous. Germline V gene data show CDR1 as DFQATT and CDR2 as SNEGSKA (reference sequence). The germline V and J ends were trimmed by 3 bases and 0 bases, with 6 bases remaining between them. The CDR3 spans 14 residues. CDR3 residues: CSARDVSGANVLTF. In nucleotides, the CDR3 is TGCAGTGCTAGGGATGTCTCTGGGGCCAACGTCCTGACTTTC.

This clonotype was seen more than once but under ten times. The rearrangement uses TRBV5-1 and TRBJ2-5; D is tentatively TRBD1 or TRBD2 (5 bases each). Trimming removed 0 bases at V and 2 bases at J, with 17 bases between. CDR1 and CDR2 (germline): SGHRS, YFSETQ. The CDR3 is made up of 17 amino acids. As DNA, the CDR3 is TGCGCCAGCAGCTTGGCCGGGGCAGGAGTACCGCAAGAGACCCAGTACTTC. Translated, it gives CASSLAGAGVPQETQYF. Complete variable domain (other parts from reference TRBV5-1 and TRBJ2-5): KAGVTQTPRYLIKTRGQQVTLSCSPISGHRSVSWYQQTPGQGLQFLFEYFSETQRNKGNFPGRFSGRQFSNSRSEMNVSTLELGDSALYLCASSLAGAGVPQETQYFGPGTRLLVL.

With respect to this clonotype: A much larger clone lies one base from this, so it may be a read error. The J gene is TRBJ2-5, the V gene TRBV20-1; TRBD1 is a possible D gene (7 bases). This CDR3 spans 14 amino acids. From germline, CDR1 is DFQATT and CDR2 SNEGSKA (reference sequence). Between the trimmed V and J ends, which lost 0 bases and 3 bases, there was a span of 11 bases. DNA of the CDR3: TGCAGTGCTAGAGATTGCAGGGGGGAAGAGACCCAGTACTTC. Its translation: CSARDCRGEETQYF.

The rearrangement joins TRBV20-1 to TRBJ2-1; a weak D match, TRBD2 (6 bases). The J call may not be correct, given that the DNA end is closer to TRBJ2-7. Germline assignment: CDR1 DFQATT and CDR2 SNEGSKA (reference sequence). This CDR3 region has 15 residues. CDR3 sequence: CSARDGGSSYNEQYF. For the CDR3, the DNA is TGCAGTGCTAGAGATGGAGGGAGCTCCTACAATGAGCAGTACTTC.

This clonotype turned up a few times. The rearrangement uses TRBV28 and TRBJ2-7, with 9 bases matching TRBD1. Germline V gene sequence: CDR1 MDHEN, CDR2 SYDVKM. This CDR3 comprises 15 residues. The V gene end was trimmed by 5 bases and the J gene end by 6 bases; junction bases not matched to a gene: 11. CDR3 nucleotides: TGTGCCAGCAGTACCGCGGGACAGGGTCCCTCCGAGCAGTACTTC. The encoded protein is CASSTAGQGPSEQYF.

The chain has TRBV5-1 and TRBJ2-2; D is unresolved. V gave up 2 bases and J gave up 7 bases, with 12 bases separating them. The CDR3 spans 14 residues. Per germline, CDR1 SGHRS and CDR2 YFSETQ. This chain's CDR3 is CASSLNPSGGELFF. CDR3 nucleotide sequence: TGCGCCAGCAGCTTAAACCCTTCCGGCGGGGAGCTGTTTTTT.

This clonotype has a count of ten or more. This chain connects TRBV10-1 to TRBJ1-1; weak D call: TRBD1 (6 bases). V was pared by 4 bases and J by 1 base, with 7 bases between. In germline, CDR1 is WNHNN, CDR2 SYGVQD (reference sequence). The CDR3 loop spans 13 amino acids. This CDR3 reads CASSGQENTEAFF. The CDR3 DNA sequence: TGCGCCAGCAGTGGACAGGAGAACACTGAAGCTTTCTTT.

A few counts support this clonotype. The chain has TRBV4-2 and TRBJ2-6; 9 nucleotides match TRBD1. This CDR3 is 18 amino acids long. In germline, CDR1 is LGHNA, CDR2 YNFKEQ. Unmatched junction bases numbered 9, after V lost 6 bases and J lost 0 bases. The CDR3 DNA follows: TGTGCCAGCAGTAATACCGGGACAGGGAGCTCTGGGGCCAACGTCCTGACTTTC. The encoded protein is CASSNTGTGSSGANVLTF.

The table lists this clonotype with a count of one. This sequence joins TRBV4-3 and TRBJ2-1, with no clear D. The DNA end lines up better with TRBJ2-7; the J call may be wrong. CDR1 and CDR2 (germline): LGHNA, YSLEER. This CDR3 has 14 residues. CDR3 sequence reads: CASSQEGTAGEQYF. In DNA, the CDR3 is TGCGCCAGCAGCCAAGAGGGAACGGCCGGTGAGCAGTACTTC.

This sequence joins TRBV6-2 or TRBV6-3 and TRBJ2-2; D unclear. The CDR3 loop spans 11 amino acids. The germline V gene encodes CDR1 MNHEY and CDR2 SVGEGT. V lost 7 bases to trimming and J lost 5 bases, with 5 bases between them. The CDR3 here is CASTKTGELFF. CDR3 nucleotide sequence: TGTGCCAGCACCAAGACCGGGGAGCTGTTTTTT.

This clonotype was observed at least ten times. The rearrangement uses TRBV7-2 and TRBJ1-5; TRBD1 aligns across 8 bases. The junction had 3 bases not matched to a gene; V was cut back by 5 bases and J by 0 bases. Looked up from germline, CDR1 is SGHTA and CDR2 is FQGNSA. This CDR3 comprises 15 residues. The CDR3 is CASSRGQGSNQPQHF. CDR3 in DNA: TGTGCCAGCAGCCGCGGACAGGGTAGCAATCAGCCCCAGCATTTT. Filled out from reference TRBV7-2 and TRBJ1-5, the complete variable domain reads GAGVSQSPSNKVTEKGKDVELRCDPISGHTALYWYRQSLGQGLEFLIYFQGNSAPDKSGLPSDRFSAERTGGSVSTLTIQRTQQEDSAVYLCASSRGQGSNQPQHFGDGTRLSIL.

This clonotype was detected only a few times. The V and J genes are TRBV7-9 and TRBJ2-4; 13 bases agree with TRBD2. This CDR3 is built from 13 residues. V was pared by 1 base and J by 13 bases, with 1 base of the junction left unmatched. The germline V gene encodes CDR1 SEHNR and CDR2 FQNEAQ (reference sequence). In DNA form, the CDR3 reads TGTGCCAGCAGCTTAGAGGGACTAGCGGGGCAGTACTTC. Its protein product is CASSLEGLAGQYF.

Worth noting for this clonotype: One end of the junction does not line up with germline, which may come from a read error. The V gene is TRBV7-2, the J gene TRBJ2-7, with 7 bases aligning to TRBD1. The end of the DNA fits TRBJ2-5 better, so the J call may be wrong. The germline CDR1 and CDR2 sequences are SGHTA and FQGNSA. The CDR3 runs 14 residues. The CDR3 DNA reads TGTGCCAGCACCCCGACAGGGAACCAAGGGACCCAGTACTTC. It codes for CASTPTGNQGTQYF.

The CDR3 nucleotides read TGTGCCACCAGCGCTACGGGACAGCTAGAGACCCAGTACTTC. Protein: CATSATGQLETQYF. V usage is TRBV24-1 and J usage is TRBJ2-5; 7 nucleotides line up with TRBD1. This CDR3 region has 14 residues. Germline CDR1 reads KGHDR; CDR2 reads SFDVKD. Trimming removed 7 bases from V and 4 bases from J; junction bases left unmatched: 8.

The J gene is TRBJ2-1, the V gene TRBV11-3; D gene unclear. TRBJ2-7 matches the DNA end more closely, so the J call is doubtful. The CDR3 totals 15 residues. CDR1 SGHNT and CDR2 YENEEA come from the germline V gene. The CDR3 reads CASSQESSSYNEQYF. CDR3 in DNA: TGTGCCAGCAGCCAGGAATCGAGCTCCTACAATGAGCAGTACTTC.

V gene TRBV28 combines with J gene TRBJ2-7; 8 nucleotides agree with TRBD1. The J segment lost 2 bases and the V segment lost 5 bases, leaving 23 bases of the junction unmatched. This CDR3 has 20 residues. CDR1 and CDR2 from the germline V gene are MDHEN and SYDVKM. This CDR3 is CASSATMDRERSGATYEQYF. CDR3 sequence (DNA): TGTGCCAGCAGTGCGACTATGGACAGGGAGAGGTCAGGGGCTACCTACGAGCAGTACTTC.

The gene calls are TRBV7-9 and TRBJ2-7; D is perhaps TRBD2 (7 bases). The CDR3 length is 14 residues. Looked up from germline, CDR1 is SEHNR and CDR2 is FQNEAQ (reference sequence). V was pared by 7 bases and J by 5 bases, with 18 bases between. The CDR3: CASNPRGGVDEQYF. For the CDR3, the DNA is TGTGCCAGCAACCCTAGAGGGGGGGTAGACGAGCAGTACTTC.

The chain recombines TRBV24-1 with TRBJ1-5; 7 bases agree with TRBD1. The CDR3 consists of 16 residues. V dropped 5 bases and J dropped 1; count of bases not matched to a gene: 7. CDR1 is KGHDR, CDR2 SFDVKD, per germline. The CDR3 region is CATSGGGRSSNQPQHF. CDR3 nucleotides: TGTGCCACCAGTGGAGGGGGCAGGTCGAGCAATCAGCCCCAGCATTTT.

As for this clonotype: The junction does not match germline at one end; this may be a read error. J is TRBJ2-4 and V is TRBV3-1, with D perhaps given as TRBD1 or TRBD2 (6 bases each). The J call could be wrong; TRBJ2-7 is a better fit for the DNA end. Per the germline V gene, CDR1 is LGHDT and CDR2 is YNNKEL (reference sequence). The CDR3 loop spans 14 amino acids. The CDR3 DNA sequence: TGTGCCAACAGCCGCGTGGGGGGCACCTACGAGCAGTACTTC. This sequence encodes CANSRVGGTYEQYF.

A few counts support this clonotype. The CDR3: CSARSGTREQYF. The CDR3 nucleotides read TGCAGTGCACGATCCGGGACTAGGGAGCAGTACTTC. V gene TRBV20-1 combines with J gene TRBJ2-7, with 8 nucleotides matching TRBD2. The CDR3 contains 12 residues. J was trimmed by 7 bases and V by 6 bases; bases with no gene match: 8. Per germline, CDR1 DFQATT and CDR2 SNEGSKA (reference sequence).

CDR3 amino acids: CASSLDGVSSYEQYF. As DNA, the CDR3 is TGCGCCAGCAGCTTGGACGGGGTGAGCTCCTACGAGCAGTACTTC. The V call is TRBV5-1, the J call TRBJ2-7; a weak D match, TRBD2 (5 bases). CDR3 length equals 15 residues. Germline loops: CDR1 SGHRS, CDR2 YFSETQ. Trimming pared 0 bases from V and 0 bases from J, leaving 10 bases between.